Each of the 30 T cell receptor beta chains below was sequenced from the same sample in a study of OX40 agonist ivuxolimab in advanced cancers. Sequencing used immunoSEQ multiplex PCR; TCRdb keeps in-frame clones, though not all of them. The sample yields 65,000 to 95,000 clones, 88% seen once. The source material was CD4+ or CD8+ T cells sorted from blood, sampled in a trial of the OX40 agonist ivuxolimab. These receptors were obtained from an adult with an advanced solid tumor such as melanoma, head and neck, liver or kidney cancer.

This clone was seen only a few times. V is TRBV20-1 and J is TRBJ1-5; D is unresolved. Germline V gene data show CDR1 as DFQATT and CDR2 as SNEGSKA (reference sequence). Trimming stripped 5 bases from V and 7 bases from J, with 9 bases between. The CDR3 extends over 11 amino acids. CDR3: CSAEDNQPQHF. The CDR3, as DNA: TGCAGTGCTGAAGACAACCAGCCCCAGCATTTT.

This chain uses TRBV19 with TRBJ2-4; 8 nucleotides align to TRBD2. CDR3 length: 14 residues. Per the germline V gene, CDR1 is LNHDA and CDR2 is SQIVND (reference sequence). The ends lost 1 base at V and 8 bases at J; junction bases unmatched: 4. DNA of the CDR3: TGTGCCAGTAGTATAGGTAGCGGGAACGACATTCAGTACTTC. Its protein is CASSIGSGNDIQYF.

This chain joins TRBV19 and TRBJ1-5; D is possibly TRBD1 (6 bases). V dropped 7 bases and J dropped 2 bases, with 12 bases sitting between them. The CDR3 extends over 14 amino acids. Germline V lookup: CDR1 LNHDA, CDR2 SQIVND (reference sequence). The chain's CDR3 is CASMGGQRNQPQHF. The CDR3, as DNA: TGTGCCAGTATGGGGGGGCAGCGCAATCAGCCCCAGCATTTT.

The V call is TRBV27, the J call TRBJ2-3; a weak D match, TRBD1 (5 bases). V was clipped by 4 bases and J by 8 bases, with 7 bases between them. The CDR3 covers 11 residues. The germline CDR1 and CDR2 sequences are MNHEY and SMNVEV (reference sequence). The CDR3 nucleotides are TGTGCCAGCAGTTCCCAGGGTACGCAGTATTTT. Its translation is CASSSQGTQYF.

The chain employs TRBV7-3 and TRBJ1-3; tentative D call: TRBD1 (5 bases). Germline V gives CDR1 SGHTA, CDR2 FQGTGA. V was pared by 5 bases and J by 4 bases, with 18 bases between. This CDR3 has 16 amino acids. In nucleotides, the CDR3 is TGTGCCAGCAGCCCGGGACCGCGGGCCGGAGGAAACACCATATATTTT. Protein: CASSPGPRAGGNTIYF. Full variable domain (outside the CDR3, taken from reference TRBV7-3 and TRBJ1-3): GAGVSQTPSNKVTEKGKYVELRCDPISGHTALYWYRQSLGQGPEFLIYFQGTGAADDSGLPNDRFFAVRPEGSVSTLKIQRTERGDSAVYLCASSPGPRAGGNTIYFGEGSWLTVV.

This clone came up a few times. The chain joins TRBV25-1 to TRBJ2-7, with 9 bases fitting TRBD1. V dropped 8 bases and J dropped 6; count of bases not matched to a gene: 8. The CDR3 spans 13 residues. From germline, CDR1 is MGHDK and CDR2 SYGVNS. The DNA for the CDR3 is TGTGCCAGCCGAAAGGACAGGGGAGGCGAGCAGTACTTC. It codes for CASRKDRGGEQYF.

The sample holds a few counts of this clone. DNA for the CDR3: TGTGCCAGCTACAGGGGAAATACGCAGTATTTT. It specifies CASYRGNTQYF. The chain couples TRBV2 to TRBJ2-3; 7 bases line up with TRBD1. Germline CDR1 is SNHLY and CDR2 is FYNNEI. J was trimmed by 7 bases and V by 8 bases; bases with no gene match: 3. The CDR3 extends over 11 amino acids.

This clone was detected a few times. V usage is TRBV5-1 and J usage is TRBJ2-1, with D perhaps being TRBD1 or TRBD2 (5 bases each). CDR3 size: 15 residues. V dropped 0 bases and J dropped 1 base, with 8 bases sitting between them. Per germline, CDR1 SGHRS and CDR2 YFSETQ. This CDR3 is CASSLVGESYNEQFF. The CDR3 nucleotides are TGCGCCAGCAGCTTGGTGGGGGAATCCTACAATGAGCAGTTCTTC.

This chain connects TRBV11-2 to TRBJ2-1; 9 bases fit TRBD1. V lost 9 bases and J lost 9; bases outside the gene matches: 12. Germline V CDR1 and CDR2: SGHAT, FQNNGV. There are 14 residues in the CDR3. The CDR3 bases are TGTGCCAGTAGTTCCGGGACAGGGATTGGTGAGCAGTTCTTC. Translated: CASSSGTGIGEQFF.

The chain links TRBV6-6 to TRBJ2-3, with TRBD2 matching over 10 bases. CDR1 and CDR2 (germline): MNHNY, SVGAGI (reference sequence). V gave up 5 bases and J gave up 2 bases; unmatched junction bases: 4. CDR3 length equals 15 residues. CDR3 sequence reads: CASSKGLANTDTQYF. The CDR3 DNA sequence: TGTGCCAGCAGTAAGGGACTAGCGAACACAGATACGCAGTATTTT.

CDR3 region: CASSKNRELEQYF. The CDR3 region has the DNA TGTGCCAGCAGTAAAAACAGGGAGCTCGAGCAGTACTTC. The V call is TRBV6-5, the J call TRBJ2-5, with a possible D match to TRBD1 (6 bases). The J call is doubtful: the DNA matches TRBJ2-7 better. This CDR3 contains 13 residues. Per the germline V gene, CDR1 is MNHEY and CDR2 is SVGAGI.

DNA for the CDR3: TGTGCCAGTTCTACTTGGGACAGGGTTGGCTACACCTTC. Translated, it gives CASSTWDRVGYTF. This chain joins TRBV19 and TRBJ1-2; 9 positions agree with TRBD1. The CDR3 loop spans 13 amino acids. V trimming: 8 bases; J trimming: 7 bases; junction bases outside the gene matches: 8. CDR1 is LNHDA, CDR2 SQIVND, per germline (reference sequence).

Comments on this clone: The germline gene is not matched at one end of the junction; a read error may be the cause. The same CDR3 arises from other DNA sequences in this sample as well. CDR3 DNA sequence: TGCAGTGTTGAAGAGGGGGGAGATACGCAGTATTTT. As protein: CSVEEGGDTQYF. V is TRBV29-1 and J is TRBJ2-3, with D perhaps matching TRBD1 or TRBD2 (6 bases each). Germline V gene sequence: CDR1 SQVTM, CDR2 ANQGSEA. There are 12 residues in the CDR3.

The rearrangement joins TRBV4-3 to TRBJ1-2; TRBD1 might be the D (6 bases). CDR1 LGHNA and CDR2 YSLEER come from the germline V gene. CDR3 size: 13 residues. V dropped 1 base and J dropped 8 bases, with 11 bases sitting between them. The CDR3 bases are TGCGCCAGCAGCCAAGGGGGGGCGCAGGGCTACACCTTC. It is translated as CASSQGGAQGYTF.

The chain is built from TRBV5-6 and TRBJ2-1, with 10 nucleotides matching TRBD2. Germline values: CDR1 SGHDT, CDR2 YYEEEE. The CDR3 is 16 residues long. Unmatched junction bases numbered 8, after V lost 4 bases and J lost 4 bases. The CDR3 DNA reads TGTGCCAGCAGCCCGCTTCTAGCGGGAGAGTACAATGAGCAGTTCTTC. Translated, it gives CASSPLLAGEYNEQFF. The variable domain in full, with the rest retrieved from reference TRBV5-6 and TRBJ2-1, is DAGVTQSPTHLIKTRGQQVTLRCSPKSGHDTVSWYQQALGQGPQFIFQYYEEEERQRGNFPDRFSGHQFPNYSSELNVNALLLGDSALYLCASSPLLAGEYNEQFFGPGTRLTVL.

The genes are TRBV19 and TRBJ1-1; a possible D gene is TRBD1 (6 bases). Per germline, CDR1 LNHDA and CDR2 SQIVND (reference sequence). Deletions cut 2 bases from V and 1 base from J, with 8 bases between. This CDR3 contains 14 residues. The CDR3 protein is CASSIRGANTEAFF. DNA for the CDR3: TGTGCCAGTAGTATACGGGGGGCGAACACTGAAGCTTTCTTT.

The V gene is TRBV25-1, the J gene TRBJ2-5; 15 bases are shared with TRBD2. V gave up 6 bases and J gave up 3 bases; unmatched junction bases: 2. Per germline, CDR1 MGHDK and CDR2 SYGVNS. The CDR3 extends over 15 amino acids. The CDR3: CASSRTSGREETQYF. CDR3 coding DNA: TGTGCCAGCAGCAGGACTAGCGGGAGGGAAGAGACCCAGTACTTC.

This rearrangement joins TRBV5-4 to TRBJ2-3; D is possibly TRBD2 (6 bases). The CDR3 sequence is 16 residues long. The germline V and J ends were trimmed by 0 bases and 1 base, with 12 bases remaining between them. Germline CDR1 and CDR2: SGHNT and YYREEE (reference sequence). CDR3 nucleotides: TGTGCCAGCAGCTTGGGGCCGCGGGGAGGCACAGATACGCAGTATTTT. Translation gives CASSLGPRGGTDTQYF.

A single count supports this clone. The chain joins TRBV28 to TRBJ2-7; D is ambiguous. Trimming cost V 1 base and J 7 bases, with 14 bases left between them. The V gene's germline CDR1 is MDHEN and CDR2 SYDVKM. The CDR3 has 14 amino acids. In nucleotides, the CDR3 is TGTGCCAGCAGTTTATCCGGTGGTTTGGGGGAGCAGTACTTC. It specifies CASSLSGGLGEQYF.

The chain joins TRBV14 to TRBJ1-4; tentative D call: TRBD1 (5 bases). CDR1 is SGHDN, CDR2 FVKESK, per germline. CDR3 length equals 15 residues. V lost 4 bases and J lost 8, with 17 bases in between. CDR3 in DNA: TGTGCCAGCAGCCCACGACAGCGGATCGACGAAAAACTGTTTTTT. Encoded protein: CASSPRQRIDEKLFF.

V usage is TRBV28 and J usage is TRBJ2-2; 8 nucleotides align to TRBD1. The CDR3 extends over 16 amino acids. CDR1 is MDHEN and CDR2 is SYDVKM in the germline V gene. With V trimmed by 8 bases and J by 4 bases, 12 bases remained unmatched. As DNA, the CDR3 is TGTGCCAGCTTTCTGGGAGGACAGGGAGGCACCGGGGAGCTGTTTTTT. Protein product: CASFLGGQGGTGELFF.

Here the CDR3 reads CASSYGAGNTGELFF. CDR3 nucleotides: TGTGCCAGCAGCTATGGCGCGGGGAACACCGGGGAGCTGTTTTTT. This rearrangement joins TRBV7-8 to TRBJ2-2; maybe TRBD2 (5 bases). CDR1 and CDR2 (germline): SGHVS, FQNEAQ. The CDR3 totals 15 residues. V lost 4 bases and J 1 base, leaving 10 bases between the germline ends.

The rearrangement uses TRBV19 and TRBJ2-5; tentatively, D is TRBD1 or TRBD2 (5 bases each). CDR3 size: 12 residues. Germline V gives CDR1 LNHDA, CDR2 SQIVND (reference sequence). Trimming left V 5 bases short and J 5 bases short, with 9 bases between. The CDR3 sequence is CASSEWGETQYF. The CDR3 bases are TGTGCCAGTAGTGAGTGGGGGGAGACCCAGTACTTC.

The V gene is TRBV30, the J gene TRBJ1-2, with D uncertain. Germline assignment: CDR1 GTSNPN and CDR2 SVGIG (reference sequence). V lost 1 base and J lost 8, with 11 bases in between. The CDR3 loop spans 12 amino acids. This CDR3 reads CAWSEPSKGYTF. The CDR3 DNA is TGTGCCTGGAGTGAGCCTTCGAAAGGCTACACCTTC.

This clone was counted between two and nine times. The chain uses TRBV5-1 and TRBJ2-1, with D possibly being TRBD2 (6 bases). V lost 4 bases and J lost 4, with 12 bases in between. Germline lookup yields CDR1 SGHRS and CDR2 YFSETQ. The CDR3 covers 14 residues. CDR3 DNA sequence: TGCGCCAGCAGCAAGGAGGGGCAATACAATGAGCAGTTCTTC. Its protein product is CASSKEGQYNEQFF.

The chain combines TRBV7-2 with TRBJ2-7; TRBD2 aligns across 9 bases. Trimming took 6 bases from V and 0 from J; bases not matched to a gene: 12. Germline values: CDR1 SGHTA, CDR2 FQGNSA. This CDR3 comprises 17 residues. CDR3 protein: CASRPGGLAVSSYEQYF. The CDR3 DNA sequence: TGTGCCAGCAGACCCGGGGGACTAGCCGTTAGCTCCTACGAGCAGTACTTC.

The chain has TRBV19 and TRBJ2-3; D possibly corresponds to TRBD2 (6 bases). V was shortened by 4 bases and J by 1 base, with 18 bases between the two germline ends. Looked up from germline, CDR1 is LNHDA and CDR2 is SQIVND (reference sequence). The CDR3 is 17 residues long. CDR3 in amino acids: CASSTAVGGGGTDTQYF. The CDR3 bases are TGTGCCAGTAGTACCGCAGTTGGAGGCGGGGGCACAGATACGCAGTATTTT.

The chain has TRBV27 and TRBJ1-3, with 7 bases that match TRBD1. Per the germline V gene, CDR1 is MNHEY and CDR2 is SMNVEV (reference sequence). Trimming took 6 bases from V and 4 from J; bases not matched to a gene: 15. The CDR3 extends over 17 amino acids. The CDR3 region has the DNA TGTGCCAGCAGATCCATTCTTCCGGGACAGTCCGGAAACACCATATATTTT. Translation gives CASRSILPGQSGNTIYF.

CDR3: CASSLADGYTF. CDR3 bases: TGTGCCAGCAGCTTGGCCGATGGCTACACCTTC. The chain combines TRBV5-6 with TRBJ1-2, with D uncertain. Trimming pared 0 bases from V and 6 bases from J, leaving 3 bases between. Germline V gives CDR1 SGHDT, CDR2 YYEEEE. This CDR3 is 11 amino acids long.

The chain is built from TRBV19 and TRBJ2-3; D is ambiguous. V was clipped by 3 bases and J by 2 bases, with 12 bases between them. From germline, CDR1 is LNHDA and CDR2 SQIVND (reference sequence). The CDR3 sequence is 15 residues long. The CDR3: CASSMSVGFTDTQYF. CDR3 sequence (DNA): TGTGCCAGTAGTATGAGTGTGGGCTTCACAGATACGCAGTATTTT. The variable domain in full, with the rest retrieved from reference TRBV19 and TRBJ2-3, is DGGITQSPKYLFRKEGQNVTLSCEQNLNHDAMYWYRQDPGQGLRLIYYSQIVNDFQKGDIAEGYSVSREKKESFPLTVTSAQKNPTAFYLCASSMSVGFTDTQYFGPGTRLTVL.